A selection of T cell receptor beta chains follows, all from one sample in a study of T cell repertoires in cytomegalovirus infection. Antigen specificity for these receptors is unknown. A single record per CDR3 protein comes from TCRdb applying MiXCR to the reads. The sample has about 890,000 distinct CDR3 sequences, around a third seen once; the top ten hold more than 13%. Sequenced material: cultured CD8+ T cells from PBMCs, taken from culture after CMV antigen stimulation. These receptors originate from a human donor in good health (CMV status not recorded). Some clones in this sample may be carry-over from other donors' samples. Each CDR3 is given with its conserved first and last residue. The D gene is left open where the match is weak. Clone size is stated in some rows and not others, as once, few, many or a class when expanded.

TGCGCCAGCAGCTTGGGTGACCAACATACGCAGTATTTT	CASSLGDQHTQYF	TRBJ2-3	-	-	TRBV5-1
TGCGCCAGCAGCCAAGATAGTTGGGGCCGGACTGAAGCTTTCTTT	CASSQDSWGRTEAFF	TRBJ1-1	-	-	TRBV4-1
TGTGCCAGCAGCTCCGACAGGGAGATAGCTTTC	CASSSDREIAF	TRBJ2-1	many	TRBD1	TRBV7-9
TGTGCCAGCAGCGTAGATACGGACAGGACGTTTAACTATGGCTACACCTTC	CASSVDTDRTFNYGYTF	TRBJ1-2	few	TRBD1	TRBV9
TGTGCCAGCAGCTTAATTGCAGCGACCTTCGGTGAGCAGTACTTC	CASSLIAATFGEQYF	TRBJ2-7	-	-	TRBV7-9
TGTGCTAGTGCTTGGAGCGGGACTACCCAAGAGACCCAGTACTTC	CASAWSGTTQETQYF	TRBJ2-5	few	TRBD2	TRBV12-5
TGTGCCAGCAGTTTTGACTTCCGGTTCGTTCTTCGAAACACCATATATTTT	CASSFDFRFVLRNTIYF	TRBJ1-3	few	-	TRBV12-3/TRBV12-4
TGTGCCAGCAGTTTGGCGGGGGACCATGGAAACACCATATATTTT	CASSLAGDHGNTIYF	TRBJ1-3	-	-	TRBV12-3/TRBV12-4
TGTGCCAGCAGCGTGGAACTAGCGGGGGCCCACGATACGCAGTATTTT	CASSVELAGAHDTQYF	TRBJ2-3	-	TRBD2	TRBV7-6
TGTGCCAGCAGCGTAGGTAGCGGGGGAGATTACGAGCAGTTCTTC	CASSVGSGGDYEQFF	TRBJ2-1	-	TRBD2	TRBV9
TGTGCCAGCATCCGCGGGGGGGCCGGGGATACGCAGTATTTT	CASIRGGAGDTQYF	TRBJ2-3	-	TRBD2	TRBV12-3/TRBV12-4
TGTGCCATCAGTGTGACGCTCCGGGACACGGGGACCTACGAGCAGTACTTC	CAISVTLRDTGTYEQYF	TRBJ2-7	few	-	TRBV10-3
TGTGCCAGTAGTATTCCCGGCAGGCAGCGCAATCAGCCCCAGCATTTT	CASSIPGRQRNQPQHF	TRBJ1-5	-	-	TRBV19
TGCGCCAGCAGCCAAGATTTGCCAGACTATGGCTACACCTTC	CASSQDLPDYGYTF	TRBJ1-2	few	-	TRBV4-1
TGTGCCAGCAGCTTTCAGAGACTGGGGGGGGCCAAAAACATTCAGTACTTC	CASSFQRLGGAKNIQYF	TRBJ2-4	many	TRBD2	TRBV7-2
TGTGCCAGCAGTTACAGGGACAGGGTGGCGTACGAGCAGTACTTC	CASSYRDRVAYEQYF	TRBJ2-7	few	TRBD1	TRBV6-6
TGTGCCGTGGAGGGGGACACTGAAGCTTTCTTT	CAVEGDTEAFF	TRBJ1-1	-	-	TRBV19
TGTGCCAGCAGTTACTCGGACGGACCTAATGAAAAACTGTTTTTT	CASSYSDGPNEKLFF	TRBJ1-4	-	-	TRBV6-5
TGTGCCAGCAGTTTAGGGGTCCCGGATACGCAGTATTTT	CASSLGVPDTQYF	TRBJ2-3	many	-	TRBV6-1
TGTGCCAGCAGCTGGCCCGAGGGACAATGGGACACCGGGGAGCTGTTTTTT	CASSWPEGQWDTGELFF	TRBJ2-2	-	-	TRBV11-2
TGTGCCAGCAGTGATGATCCCGACAGAAGAAACACCATATATTTT	CASSDDPDRRNTIYF	TRBJ1-3	few	-	TRBV25-1
TGTGCCAGCAGCTCGGGACTAGCGGGGTTCGAGCAGTTCTTC	CASSSGLAGFEQFF	TRBJ2-1	many	TRBD2	TRBV7-9
TGTGCCAGCAGCCAAGATCGGGCAGCAATCAATCAGCCCCAGCATTTT	CASSQDRAAINQPQHF	TRBJ1-5	-	-	TRBV4-2
TGTGCCAGCAGCTCTCTAAAAGACGGGACATCAAACTCCTATGGCTACACCTTC	CASSSLKDGTSNSYGYTF	TRBJ1-2	many	-	TRBV7-8
TGCGCCAGCAGCTTGGTCGAAGGGGTTAGCTACACCTTC	CASSLVEGVSYTF	TRBJ1-2	-	-	TRBV5-1
TGTGCCAGCAGCAAATACGGACTAGCGATCACCGGGGAGCTGTTTTTT	CASSKYGLAITGELFF	TRBJ2-2	few	TRBD2	TRBV7-8
TGTGCCAGCACCCGGTCGGGGGTGAACACTGAAGCTTTCTTT	CASTRSGVNTEAFF	TRBJ1-1	few	-	TRBV7-2
TGTGCCAGCAGTTCAGGACTGGGTTGGAACTATGGCTACACCTTC	CASSSGLGWNYGYTF	TRBJ1-2	-	-	TRBV12-3/TRBV12-4
TGTGCCAGCAGTTACTCGGGGCCGTACAATGAGCAGTTCTTC	CASSYSGPYNEQFF	TRBJ2-1	many	-	TRBV6-2/TRBV6-3
TGTGCCAGCAGCCTCAGGGACAGGACGAATTCACCCCTCCACTTT	CASSLRDRTNSPLHF	TRBJ1-6	-	TRBD1	TRBV27
TGTGCCAGCGAAATCCGGGGGCGGAATCAGCCCCAGCATTTT	CASEIRGRNQPQHF	TRBJ1-5	-	-	TRBV6-1
TGTGCCAGCAGTCACGAGCGGGACTATGGCTACACCTTC	CASSHERDYGYTF	TRBJ1-2	-	-	TRBV6-6
TGTGCCAGCAGATCAGACAGGTACACAGATACGCAGTATTTT	CASRSDRYTDTQYF	TRBJ2-3	few	-	TRBV6-1
TGTGCCACCAGCAGAGCTTACAGGGTAAGCTCCTACAATGAGCAGTTCTTC	CATSRAYRVSSYNEQFF	TRBJ2-1	few	-	TRBV15
TGTGCCAGCAGCTTATCGCGACTGAATAATTCACCCCTCCACTTT	CASSLSRLNNSPLHF	TRBJ1-6	many	-	TRBV7-2
TGCGCCAGCAGTCTAGAGAAATTCGGAGCAGATACGCAGTATTTT	CASSLEKFGADTQYF	TRBJ2-3	few	-	TRBV4-3
TGTGCCAGCAGTTTCACGATTACAGATACGCAGTATTTT	CASSFTITDTQYF	TRBJ2-3	-	-	TRBV12-3/TRBV12-4
TGTGCCAGCAGTGAGACTAGCGGGGGCCTGGATACGCAGTATTTT	CASSETSGGLDTQYF	TRBJ2-3	-	TRBD2	TRBV2
TGTGCCAGCAGCTTAGGGTCTTCAGGTAGCAATCAGCCCCAGCATTTT	CASSLGSSGSNQPQHF	TRBJ1-5	few	-	TRBV7-9
TGTGCCAGCAGTTACATTGGTTCGGCCCAAGAGACCCAGTACTTC	CASSYIGSAQETQYF	TRBJ2-5	-	-	TRBV6-5
TGTGCCAGCAGCCCGAGGGACAGTGGGCACGAGACCCAGTACTTC	CASSPRDSGHETQYF	TRBJ2-5	-	TRBD1	TRBV11-2
TGTGCCGGATCCGATAGCGGGGGAGATAGGGAGCAGTTCTTC	CAGSDSGGDREQFF	TRBJ2-1	-	TRBD2	TRBV28
TGTGCCAGCAGCTTAGAGGGGGGAGTCTACAATGAGCAGTTCTTC	CASSLEGGVYNEQFF	TRBJ2-1	few	-	TRBV11-2
TGTGCCAGCAGTGAAGTATGGATGGGAGTAGGTGCAGATACGCAGTATTTT	CASSEVWMGVGADTQYF	TRBJ2-3	few	-	TRBV6-1
TGTGCCAGCAGTCCAGGGATATCAGGCAATCAGCCCCAGCATTTT	CASSPGISGNQPQHF	TRBJ1-5	-	-	TRBV6-2/TRBV6-3
TGTGCCAGCACCAATTCTGGCGGGGAGCTGTTTTTT	CASTNSGGELFF	TRBJ2-2	many	-	TRBV6-5
TGTGCCAGCAGTTACTCCCGGAACAGTCACGTGGATACGCAGTATTTT	CASSYSRNSHVDTQYF	TRBJ2-3	-	-	TRBV6-2/TRBV6-3
TGCGCCAGCAGCCAAGATCCCGGGACAGATAATTCACCCCTCCACTTT	CASSQDPGTDNSPLHF	TRBJ1-6	few	TRBD1	TRBV4-3
TGTGCCAGCAGCCCTTCGCAGGGGGCATTGGATGAAAAACTGTTTTTT	CASSPSQGALDEKLFF	TRBJ1-4	-	TRBD1	TRBV7-9
TGCGCCAGCAGCCAAGGGCCTGGGACCCCGGGATCAACTGTCTATGGCTACACCTTC	CASSQGPGTPGSTVYGYTF	TRBJ1-2	few	-	TRBV4-1
TGTGCCAGCAGTTCACGCACCCAGGGGGCCAACACTGAAGCTTTCTTT	CASSSRTQGANTEAFF	TRBJ1-1	few	TRBD1	TRBV28
TGTGCCATACAGCCTAAGAGCTCTGGAAACACCATATATTTT	CAIQPKSSGNTIYF	TRBJ1-3	many	-	TRBV2
TGTGCCAGCAGCTTAGGTCGACTAGCGGGGTTC	CASSLGRLAGF	TRBJ2-1	many	TRBD2	TRBV7-8
TGTGCCAGCAGCTTAGCGGACAGGGCTGGCAATGAGCAGTTCTTC	CASSLADRAGNEQFF	TRBJ2-1	many	TRBD1	TRBV7-2
TGTGCCAGCAGTTGGAGCGGGGGTACAGATACGCAGTATTTT	CASSWSGGTDTQYF	TRBJ2-3	many	TRBD2	TRBV28